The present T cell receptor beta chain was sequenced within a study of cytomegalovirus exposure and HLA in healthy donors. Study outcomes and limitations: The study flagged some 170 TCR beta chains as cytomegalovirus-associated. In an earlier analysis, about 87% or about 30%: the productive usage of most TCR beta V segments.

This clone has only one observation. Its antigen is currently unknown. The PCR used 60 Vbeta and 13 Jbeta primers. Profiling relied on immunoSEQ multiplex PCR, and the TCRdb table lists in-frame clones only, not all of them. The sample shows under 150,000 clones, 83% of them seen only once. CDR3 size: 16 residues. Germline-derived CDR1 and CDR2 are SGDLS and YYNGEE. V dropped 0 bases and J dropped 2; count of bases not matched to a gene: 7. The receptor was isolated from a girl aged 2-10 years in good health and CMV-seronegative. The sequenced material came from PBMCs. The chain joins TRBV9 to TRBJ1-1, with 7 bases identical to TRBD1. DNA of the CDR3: TGTGCCAGCAGCGTAGGTCCGGGACAGCAAAACACTGAAGCTTTCTTT. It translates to CASSVGPGQQNTEAFF.